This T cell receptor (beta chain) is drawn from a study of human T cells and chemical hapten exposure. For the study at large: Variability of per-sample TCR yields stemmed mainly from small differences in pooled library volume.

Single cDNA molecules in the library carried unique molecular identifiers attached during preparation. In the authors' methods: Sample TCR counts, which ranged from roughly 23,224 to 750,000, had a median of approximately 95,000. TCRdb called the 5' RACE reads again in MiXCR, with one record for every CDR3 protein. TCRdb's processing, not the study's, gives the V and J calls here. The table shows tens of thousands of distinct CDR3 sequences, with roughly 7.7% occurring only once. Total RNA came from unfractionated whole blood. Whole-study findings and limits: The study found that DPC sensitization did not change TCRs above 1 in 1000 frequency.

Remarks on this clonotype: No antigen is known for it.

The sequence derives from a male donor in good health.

CDR3 DNA sequence: TGTGCCAGTAATATTCAGGGGGCCGTCAATCAGCCCCAGCATTTT. Amino acid sequence: CASNIQGAVNQPQHF. This chain joins TRBV19 and TRBJ1-5, with TRBD1 matching over 8 bases. V lost 7 bases and J lost 3; bases outside the gene matches: 8. CDR1 is LNHDA and CDR2 is SQIVND in the germline V gene (reference sequence). The CDR3 has 15 amino acids.